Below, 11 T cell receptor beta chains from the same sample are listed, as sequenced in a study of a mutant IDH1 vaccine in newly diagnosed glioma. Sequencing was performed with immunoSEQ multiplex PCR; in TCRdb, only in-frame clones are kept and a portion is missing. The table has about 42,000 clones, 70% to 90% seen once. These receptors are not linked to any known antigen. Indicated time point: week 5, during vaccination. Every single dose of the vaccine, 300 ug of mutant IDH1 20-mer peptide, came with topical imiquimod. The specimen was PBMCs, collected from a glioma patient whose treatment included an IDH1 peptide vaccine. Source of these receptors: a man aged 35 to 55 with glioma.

The CDR3 region is CASSPDATEQYF. As DNA, the CDR3 is TGTGCCAGCTCTCCTGACGCAACCGAGCAGTACTTC. The rearrangement joins TRBV18 to TRBJ2-7; D ambiguous. The CDR3 is made up of 12 amino acids. Germline assignment: CDR1 KGHSH and CDR2 LQKENI. The V end lost 6 bases, the J end lost 6 bases, and 12 bases lay between the germline ends.

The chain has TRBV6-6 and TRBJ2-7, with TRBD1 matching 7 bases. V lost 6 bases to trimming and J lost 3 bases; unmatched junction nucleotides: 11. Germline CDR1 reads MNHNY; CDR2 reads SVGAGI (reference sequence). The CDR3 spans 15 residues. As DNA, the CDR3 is TGTGCCAGCAGCCGGGATCCGGGACAGTTCTACGAGCAGTACTTC. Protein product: CASSRDPGQFYEQYF.

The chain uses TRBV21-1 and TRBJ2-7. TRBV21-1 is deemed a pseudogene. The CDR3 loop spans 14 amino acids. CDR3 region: CATRGRAPSYEQYF. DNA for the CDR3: TGTGCCACCAGGGGGCGGGCTCCCTCCTACGAGCAGTACTTC.

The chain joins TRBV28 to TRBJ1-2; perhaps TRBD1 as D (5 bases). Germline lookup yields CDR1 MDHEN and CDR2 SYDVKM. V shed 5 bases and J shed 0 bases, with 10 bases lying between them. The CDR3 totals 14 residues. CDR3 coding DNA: TGTGCCAGCAGTCAGGGCTCGACTAACTATGGCTACACCTTC. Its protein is CASSQGSTNYGYTF.

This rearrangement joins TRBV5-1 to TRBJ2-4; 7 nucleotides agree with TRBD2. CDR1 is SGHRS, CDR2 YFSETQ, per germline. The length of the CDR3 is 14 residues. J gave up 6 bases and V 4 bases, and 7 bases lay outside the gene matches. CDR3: CASSDSSGGNIQYF. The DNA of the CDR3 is TGCGCCAGCAGCGATTCTAGCGGAGGAAACATTCAGTACTTC.

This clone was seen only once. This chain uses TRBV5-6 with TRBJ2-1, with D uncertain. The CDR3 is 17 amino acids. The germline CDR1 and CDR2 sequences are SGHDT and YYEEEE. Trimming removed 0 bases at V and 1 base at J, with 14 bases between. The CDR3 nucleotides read TGTGCCAGCAGCTTGGAGCCAGGCCCTTATTCCTACAATGAGCAGTTCTTC. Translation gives CASSLEPGPYSYNEQFF.

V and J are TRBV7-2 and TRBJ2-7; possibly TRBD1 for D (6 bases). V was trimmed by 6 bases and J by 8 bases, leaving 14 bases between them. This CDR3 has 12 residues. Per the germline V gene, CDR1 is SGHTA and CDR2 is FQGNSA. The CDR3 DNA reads TGTGCCAGCAGTTACTATGGACAGAAGCAGTACTTC. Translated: CASSYYGQKQYF.

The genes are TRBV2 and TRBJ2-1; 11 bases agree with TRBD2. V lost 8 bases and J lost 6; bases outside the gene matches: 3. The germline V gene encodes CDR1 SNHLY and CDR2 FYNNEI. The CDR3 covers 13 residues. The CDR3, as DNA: TGTGCCAGCGGGACTAGCGGATCCAATGAGCAGTTCTTC. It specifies CASGTSGSNEQFF.

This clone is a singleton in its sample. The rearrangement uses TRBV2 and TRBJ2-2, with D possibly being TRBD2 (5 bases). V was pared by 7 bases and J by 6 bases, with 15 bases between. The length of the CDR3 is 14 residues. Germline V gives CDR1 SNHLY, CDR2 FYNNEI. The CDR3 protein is CASTDWKESGELFF. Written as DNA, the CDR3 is TGTGCCAGCACGGACTGGAAGGAGTCCGGGGAGCTGTTTTTT.

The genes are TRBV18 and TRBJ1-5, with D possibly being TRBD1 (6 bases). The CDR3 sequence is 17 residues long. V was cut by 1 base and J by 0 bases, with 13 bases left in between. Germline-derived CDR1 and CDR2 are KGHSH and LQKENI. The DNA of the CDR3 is TGTGCCAGCTCACCACTAGGACAGTCTAATAGCAATCAGCCCCAGCATTTT. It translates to CASSPLGQSNSNQPQHF.

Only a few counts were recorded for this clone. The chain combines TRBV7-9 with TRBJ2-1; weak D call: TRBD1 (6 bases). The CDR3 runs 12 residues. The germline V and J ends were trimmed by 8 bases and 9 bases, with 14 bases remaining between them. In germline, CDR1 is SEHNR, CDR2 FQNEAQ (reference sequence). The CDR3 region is CASGNRVGEQFF. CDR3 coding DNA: TGTGCCAGCGGAAACAGGGTCGGTGAGCAGTTCTTC. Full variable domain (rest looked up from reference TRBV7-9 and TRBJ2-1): DTGVSQNPRHKITKRGQNVTFRCDPISEHNRLYWYRQTLGQGPEFLTYFQNEAQLEKSRLLSDRFSAERPKGSFSTLEIQRTEQGDSAMYLCASGNRVGEQFFGPGTRLTVL.